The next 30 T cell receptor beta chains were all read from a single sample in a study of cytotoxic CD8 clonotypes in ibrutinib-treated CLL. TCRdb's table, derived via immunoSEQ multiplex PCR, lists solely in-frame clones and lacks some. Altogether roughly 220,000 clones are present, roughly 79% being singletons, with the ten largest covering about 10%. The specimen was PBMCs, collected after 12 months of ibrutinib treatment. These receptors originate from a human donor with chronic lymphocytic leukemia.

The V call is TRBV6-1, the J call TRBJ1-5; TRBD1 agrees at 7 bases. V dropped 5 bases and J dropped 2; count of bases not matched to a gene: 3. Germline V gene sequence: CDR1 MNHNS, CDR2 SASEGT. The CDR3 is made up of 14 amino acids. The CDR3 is CASSSGQGNQPQHF. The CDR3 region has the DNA TGTGCCAGCAGTTCCGGACAGGGCAATCAGCCCCAGCATTTT.

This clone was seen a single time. CDR3: CASSVEGGQLTYGYTF. In DNA form, the CDR3 reads TGTGCCAGCAGCGTAGAGGGGGGGCAACTCACCTATGGCTACACCTTC. This chain joins TRBV9 and TRBJ1-2, with D maybe TRBD1 (6 bases). Germline CDR1 is SGDLS and CDR2 is YYNGEE. Trimming cost V 0 bases and J 4 bases, with 16 bases left between them. This CDR3 is 16 amino acids long.

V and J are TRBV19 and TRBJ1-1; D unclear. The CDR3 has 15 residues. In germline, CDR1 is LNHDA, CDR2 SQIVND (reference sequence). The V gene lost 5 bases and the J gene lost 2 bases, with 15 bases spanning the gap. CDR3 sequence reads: CASSPSLGINTEAFF. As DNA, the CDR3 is TGTGCCAGTAGTCCATCCCTTGGGATTAACACTGAAGCTTTCTTT.

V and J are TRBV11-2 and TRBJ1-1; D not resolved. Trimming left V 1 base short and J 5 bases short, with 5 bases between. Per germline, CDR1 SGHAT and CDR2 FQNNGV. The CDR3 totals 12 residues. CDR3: CASSLVGTEAFF. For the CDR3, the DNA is TGTGCCAGCAGCTTAGTGGGAACTGAAGCTTTCTTT.

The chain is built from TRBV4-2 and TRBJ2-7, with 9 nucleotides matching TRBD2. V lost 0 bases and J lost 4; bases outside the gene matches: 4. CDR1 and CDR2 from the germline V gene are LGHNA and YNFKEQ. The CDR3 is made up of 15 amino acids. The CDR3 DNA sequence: TGTGCCAGCAGCCAAGAGATTAGCGGGGGTTACGAGCAGTACTTC. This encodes CASSQEISGGYEQYF.

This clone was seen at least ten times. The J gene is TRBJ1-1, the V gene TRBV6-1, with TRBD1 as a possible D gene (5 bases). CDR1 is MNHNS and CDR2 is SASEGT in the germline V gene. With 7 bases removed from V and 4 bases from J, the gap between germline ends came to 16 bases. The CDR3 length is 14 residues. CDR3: CASNYAGTGTEAFF. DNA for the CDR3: TGTGCCAGCAATTATGCAGGGACCGGCACTGAAGCTTTCTTT.

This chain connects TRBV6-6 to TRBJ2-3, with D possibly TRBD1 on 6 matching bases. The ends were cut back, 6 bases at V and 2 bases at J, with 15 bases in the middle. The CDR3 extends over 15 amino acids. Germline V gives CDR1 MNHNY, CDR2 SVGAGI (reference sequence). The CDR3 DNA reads TGTGCCAGCAGCCAGGGGTGGGAGAACACAGATACGCAGTATTTT. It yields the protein CASSQGWENTDTQYF.

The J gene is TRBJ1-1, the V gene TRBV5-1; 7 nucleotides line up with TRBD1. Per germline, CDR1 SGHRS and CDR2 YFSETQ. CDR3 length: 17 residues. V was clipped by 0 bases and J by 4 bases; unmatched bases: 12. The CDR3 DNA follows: TGCGCCAGCAGCTTGGCCATGAGGGGGCGAATGGGCACTGAAGCTTTCTTT. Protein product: CASSLAMRGRMGTEAFF.

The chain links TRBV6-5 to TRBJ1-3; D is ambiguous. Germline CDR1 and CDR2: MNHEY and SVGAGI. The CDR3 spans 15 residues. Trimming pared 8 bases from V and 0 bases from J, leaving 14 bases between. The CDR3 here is CASRTSDSSGNTIYF. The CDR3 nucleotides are TGTGCCAGCCGTACGTCGGATAGCTCTGGAAACACCATATATTTT.

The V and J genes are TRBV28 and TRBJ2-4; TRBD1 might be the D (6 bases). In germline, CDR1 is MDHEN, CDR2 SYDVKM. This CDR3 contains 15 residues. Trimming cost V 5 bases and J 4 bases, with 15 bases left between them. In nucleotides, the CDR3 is TGTGCCAGCAGTACCTCAGGGGACCTTAAAAACATTCAGTACTTC. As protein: CASSTSGDLKNIQYF.

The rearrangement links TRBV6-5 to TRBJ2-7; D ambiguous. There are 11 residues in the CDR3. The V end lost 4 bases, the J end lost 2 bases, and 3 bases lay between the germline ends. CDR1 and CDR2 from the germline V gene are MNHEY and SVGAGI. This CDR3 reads CASSSTYEQYF. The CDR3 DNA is TGTGCCAGCAGTTCTACCTACGAGCAGTACTTC.

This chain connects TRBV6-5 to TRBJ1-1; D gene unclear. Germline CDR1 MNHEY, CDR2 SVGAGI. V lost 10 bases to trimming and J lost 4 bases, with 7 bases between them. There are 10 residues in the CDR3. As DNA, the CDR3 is TGTGCCACCGGAGCCACTGAAGCTTTCTTT. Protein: CATGATEAFF.

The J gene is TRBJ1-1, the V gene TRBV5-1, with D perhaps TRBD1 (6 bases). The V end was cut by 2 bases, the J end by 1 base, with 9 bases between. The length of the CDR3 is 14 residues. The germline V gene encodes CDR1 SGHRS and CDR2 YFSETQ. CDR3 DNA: TGCGCCAGCAGCTTCCGGGACAAGAACACTGAAGCTTTCTTT. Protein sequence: CASSFRDKNTEAFF.

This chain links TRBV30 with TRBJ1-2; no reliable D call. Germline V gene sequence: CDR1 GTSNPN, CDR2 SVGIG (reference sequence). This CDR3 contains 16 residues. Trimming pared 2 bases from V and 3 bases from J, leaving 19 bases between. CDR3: CAWSPIGPPGDYGYTF. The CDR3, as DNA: TGTGCCTGGAGTCCCATCGGGCCCCCCGGCGACTATGGCTACACCTTC.

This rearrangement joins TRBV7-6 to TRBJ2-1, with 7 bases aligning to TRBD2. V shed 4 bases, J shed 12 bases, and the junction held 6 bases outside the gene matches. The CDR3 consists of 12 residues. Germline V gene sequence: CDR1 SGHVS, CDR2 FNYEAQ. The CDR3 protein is CASSSTSRAQFF. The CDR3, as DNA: TGTGCCAGCAGCTCGACTAGCAGGGCGCAGTTCTTC.

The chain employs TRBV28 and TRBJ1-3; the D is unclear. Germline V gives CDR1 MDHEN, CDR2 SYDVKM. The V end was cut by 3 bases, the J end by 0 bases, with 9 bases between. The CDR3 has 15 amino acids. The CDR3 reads CASSFLGSSGNTIYF. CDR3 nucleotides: TGTGCCAGCAGTTTTTTGGGCTCCTCTGGAAACACCATATATTTT.

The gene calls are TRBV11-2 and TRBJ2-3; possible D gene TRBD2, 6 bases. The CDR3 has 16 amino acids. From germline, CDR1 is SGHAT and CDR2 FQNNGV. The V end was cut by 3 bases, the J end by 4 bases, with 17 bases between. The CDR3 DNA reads TGTGCCAGCAGCTTCGGGACTTCTACTTTTCCAGATACGCAGTATTTT. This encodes CASSFGTSTFPDTQYF.

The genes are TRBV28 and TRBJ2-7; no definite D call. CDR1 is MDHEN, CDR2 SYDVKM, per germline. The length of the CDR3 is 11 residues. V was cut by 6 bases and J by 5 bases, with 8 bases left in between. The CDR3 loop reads CASSDTDEQYF. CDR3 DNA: TGTGCCAGCAGCGATACCGACGAGCAGTACTTC.

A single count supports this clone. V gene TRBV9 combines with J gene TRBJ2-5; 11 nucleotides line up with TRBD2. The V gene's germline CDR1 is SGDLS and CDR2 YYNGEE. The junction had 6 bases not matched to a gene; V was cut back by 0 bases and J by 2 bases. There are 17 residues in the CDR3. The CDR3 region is CASSVGPSGGRQETQYF. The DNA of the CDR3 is TGTGCCAGCAGCGTAGGTCCTAGCGGGGGGCGTCAAGAGACCCAGTACTTC.

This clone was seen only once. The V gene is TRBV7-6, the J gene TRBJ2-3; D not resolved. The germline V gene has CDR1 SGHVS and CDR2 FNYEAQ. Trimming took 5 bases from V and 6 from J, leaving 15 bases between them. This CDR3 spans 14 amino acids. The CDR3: CASSQGQSIDTQYF. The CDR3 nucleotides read TGTGCCAGCAGCCAAGGGCAGTCTATCGATACGCAGTATTTT.

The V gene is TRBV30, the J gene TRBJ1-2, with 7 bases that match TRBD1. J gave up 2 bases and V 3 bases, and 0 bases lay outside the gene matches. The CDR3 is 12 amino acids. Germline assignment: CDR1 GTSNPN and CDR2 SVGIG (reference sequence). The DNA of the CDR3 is TGTGCCTGGAGACAGGGGAACTATGGCTACACCTTC. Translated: CAWRQGNYGYTF. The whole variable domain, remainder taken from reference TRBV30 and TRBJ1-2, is SQTIHQWPATLVQPVGSPLSLECTVEGTSNPNLYWYRQAAGRGLQLLFYSVGIGQISSEVPQNLSASRPQDRQFILSSKKLLLSDSGFYLCAWRQGNYGYTFGSGTRLTVV.

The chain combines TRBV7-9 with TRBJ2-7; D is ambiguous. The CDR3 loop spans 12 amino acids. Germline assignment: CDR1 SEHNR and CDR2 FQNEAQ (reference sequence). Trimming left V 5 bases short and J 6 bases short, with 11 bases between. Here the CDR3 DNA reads TGTGCCAGCAGCACCCCTTCGGGCGAGCAGTACTTC. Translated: CASSTPSGEQYF.

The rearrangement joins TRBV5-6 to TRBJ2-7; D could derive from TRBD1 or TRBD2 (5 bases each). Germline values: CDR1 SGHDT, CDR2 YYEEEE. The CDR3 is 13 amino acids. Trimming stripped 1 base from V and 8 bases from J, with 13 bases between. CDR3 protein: CASSLSGLPQQYF. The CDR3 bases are TGTGCCAGCAGCTTGTCGGGGCTGCCTCAGCAGTACTTC.

For the CDR3, the DNA is TGTGCCAGCAGTTTATCAGGCCTAGGGAGGGATCTGACGAACACCGGGGAGCTGTTTTTT. Protein sequence: CASSLSGLGRDLTNTGELFF. V gene TRBV27 combines with J gene TRBJ2-2; the match to TRBD2 covers 7 bases. J was trimmed by 0 bases and V by 0 bases; bases with no gene match: 13. CDR1 and CDR2 from the germline V gene are MNHEY and SMNVEV (reference sequence). The CDR3 consists of 20 residues.

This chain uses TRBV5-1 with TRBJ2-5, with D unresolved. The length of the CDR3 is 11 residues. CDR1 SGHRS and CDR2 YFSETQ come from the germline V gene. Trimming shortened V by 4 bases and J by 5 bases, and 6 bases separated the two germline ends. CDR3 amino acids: CASSLTETQYF. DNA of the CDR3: TGCGCCAGCAGCCTGACGGAGACCCAGTACTTC.

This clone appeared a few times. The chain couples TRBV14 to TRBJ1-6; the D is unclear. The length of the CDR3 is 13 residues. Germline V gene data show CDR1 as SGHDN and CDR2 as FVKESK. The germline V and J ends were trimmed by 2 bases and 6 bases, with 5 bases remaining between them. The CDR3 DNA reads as TGTGCCAGCAGCCAATACGGTAATTCACCCCTCCACTTT. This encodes CASSQYGNSPLHF.

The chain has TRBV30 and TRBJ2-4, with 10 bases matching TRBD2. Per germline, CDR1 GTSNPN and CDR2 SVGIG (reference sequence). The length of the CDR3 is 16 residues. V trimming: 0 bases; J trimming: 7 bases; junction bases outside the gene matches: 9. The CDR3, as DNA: TGTGCCTGGAGTGTAGGAGCGGGGGGGCCTAAGAACATTCAGTACTTC. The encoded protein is CAWSVGAGGPKNIQYF.

The CDR3 sequence: CASGQVFGELFF. In nucleotides, the CDR3 is TGTGCCAGCGGACAGGTTTTCGGGGAGCTGTTTTTT. The chain links TRBV21-1 to TRBJ2-2; the table's D call TRBD1 went unverified against the DNA. TRBV21-1 is listed as a pseudogene. The CDR3 runs to 12 residues.

This CDR3 reads CASSGSLEGNIQYF. The CDR3 nucleotides are TGTGCCAGCAGTGGATCCCTCGAGGGAAACATTCAGTACTTC. This chain links TRBV25-1 with TRBJ2-4, with a weak D call TRBD2 (5 bases). CDR1 is MGHDK and CDR2 is SYGVNS in the germline V gene. The CDR3 length is 14 residues. V gave up 4 bases and J gave up 6 bases, with 13 bases separating them.

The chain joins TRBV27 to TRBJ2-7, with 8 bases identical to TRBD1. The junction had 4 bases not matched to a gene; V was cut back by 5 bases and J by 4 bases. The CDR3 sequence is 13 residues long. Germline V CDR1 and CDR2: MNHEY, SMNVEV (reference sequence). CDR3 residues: CASSQYRGYEQYF. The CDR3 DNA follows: TGTGCCAGCAGTCAATACAGGGGGTACGAGCAGTACTTC.